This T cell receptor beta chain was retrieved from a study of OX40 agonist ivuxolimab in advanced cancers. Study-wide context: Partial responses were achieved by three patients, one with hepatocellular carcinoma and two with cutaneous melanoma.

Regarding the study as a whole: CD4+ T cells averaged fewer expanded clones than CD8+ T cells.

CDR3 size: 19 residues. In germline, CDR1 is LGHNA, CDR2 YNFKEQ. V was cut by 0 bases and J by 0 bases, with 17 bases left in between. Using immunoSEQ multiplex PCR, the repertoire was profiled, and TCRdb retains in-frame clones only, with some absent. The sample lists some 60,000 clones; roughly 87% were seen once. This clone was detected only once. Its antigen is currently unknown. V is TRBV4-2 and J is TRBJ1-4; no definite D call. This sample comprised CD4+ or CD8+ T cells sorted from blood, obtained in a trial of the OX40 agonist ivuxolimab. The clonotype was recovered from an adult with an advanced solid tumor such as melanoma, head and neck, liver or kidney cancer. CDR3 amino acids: CASSQDGRAALTTNEKLFF. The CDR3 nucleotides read TGTGCCAGCAGCCAAGATGGTAGGGCAGCACTTACAACTAATGAAAAACTGTTTTTT.